The source of this TCR beta chain is a study of T cells in Graves' hyperthyroidism and ophthalmopathy. Study results and limitations: Ophthalmopathy onset followed model prediction by a median roughly six months.

This clonotype appeared a few times. Its antigen is still unknown. The CDR3 consists of 14 residues. The V gene end was trimmed by 1 base and the J gene end by 2 bases; junction bases not matched to a gene: 2. Germline CDR1 LNHDA, CDR2 SQIVND (reference sequence). Amplification targeted TCR beta CDR3 regions from RNA transcripts. HTBI primers were used for first-round RT-PCR of the TCR CDR3. TCRdb called the multiplex PCR reads again in MiXCR, with one record for every CDR3 protein. In the table there are more than 650,000 distinct CDR3 sequences, around 13% of which are singletons. Participants, patients aged 18 to 65, had newly diagnosed hyperthyroidism with a duration under 2 months.

This sequence joins TRBV19 and TRBJ2-7, with 7 bases matching TRBD2. This TCR derives from a woman between 18 and 30 years old with Graves' hyperthyroidism. The specimen was blood. Written as DNA, the CDR3 is TGTGCCAGTAGTATAGGGGGAGGGCCCTACGAGCAGTACTTC. It specifies CASSIGGGPYEQYF.